A single sample gave rise to the 30 T cell receptor beta chains below, sequenced in a study of blood T cell repertoires in COVID-19. Libraries were prepared by immunoSEQ multiplex PCR; TCRdb keeps only in-frame clonotypes and omits some of them. Of 150,000 or so clones in the sample, around 90% were seen once. Sequencing used peripheral blood. Receptors originate from a human donor in a cohort sampled during active COVID-19.

V and J are TRBV5-5 and TRBJ1-2; TRBD1 aligns across 12 bases. This CDR3 is built from 14 residues. Germline CDR1 and CDR2: SGHKS and YYEKEE (reference sequence). With V trimmed by 4 bases and J by 7 bases, 5 bases remained unmatched. CDR3 in DNA: TGTGCCAGCAGCCAGGGACAGGGGGCTGGTGGCTACACCTTC. Translation gives CASSQGQGAGGYTF. The whole variable domain, remainder taken from reference TRBV5-5 and TRBJ1-2, is DAGVTQSPTHLIKTRGQQVTLRCSPISGHKSVSWYQQVLGQGPQFIFQYYEKEERGRGNFPDRFSARQFPNYSSELNVNALLLGDSALYLCASSQGQGAGGYTFGSGTRLTVV.

DNA for the CDR3: TGCGCCAGCAGTAGGGACGAGGCTAGCGGGAGCAATGAGCAGTTCTTC. Its protein product is CASSRDEASGSNEQFF. The rearrangement joins TRBV10-2 to TRBJ2-1; 10 bases agree with TRBD2. V lost 5 bases and J lost 6; bases outside the gene matches: 10. CDR1 is WSHSY, CDR2 SAAADI, per germline. This CDR3 comprises 16 residues.

The chain joins TRBV24-1 to TRBJ2-1; TRBD2 matches 8 bases. This CDR3 is built from 16 residues. Trimming took 3 bases from V and 4 from J; bases not matched to a gene: 7. CDR1 is KGHDR and CDR2 is SFDVKD in the germline V gene. The CDR3 bases are TGTGCCACCAGTGATGTTAATAGCGGGAATTACAATGAGCAGTTCTTC. Translated, it gives CATSDVNSGNYNEQFF.

CDR3 region: CASNRQTLMNTEAFF. The CDR3, as DNA: TGTGCCAGCAACCGACAAACCCTTATGAACACTGAAGCTTTCTTT. The chain couples TRBV2 to TRBJ1-1; no firm D call. Germline V gene data show CDR1 as SNHLY and CDR2 as FYNNEI. Trimming removed 7 bases at V and 0 bases at J, with 15 bases between. There are 15 residues in the CDR3.

This chain joins TRBV3-1 (or the pseudogene TRBV3-2) and TRBJ2-5, with a possible D match to TRBD1 (6 bases). The V and J ends lost 3 bases and 4 bases respectively, with 33 bases between them. This CDR3 contains 21 residues. The germline CDR1 and CDR2 sequences are LGHDT and YNNKEL (reference sequence). The CDR3 loop reads CASSHTSPFVRAQGQVETQYF. For the CDR3, the DNA is TGTGCCAGCAGCCATACCTCCCCCTTTGTAAGAGCACAGGGTCAGGTAGAGACCCAGTACTTC.

The chain employs TRBV5-1 and TRBJ2-3; 10 bases align to TRBD2. The CDR3 loop spans 16 amino acids. V lost 0 bases to trimming and J lost 4 bases; unmatched junction nucleotides: 5. Germline V lookup: CDR1 SGHRS, CDR2 YFSETQ. The CDR3 protein is CASSLATSGPADTQYF. CDR3 DNA: TGCGCCAGCAGCTTGGCGACTAGCGGGCCGGCAGATACGCAGTATTTT. Drawing the rest from reference TRBV5-1 and TRBJ2-3, the complete variable domain is KAGVTQTPRYLIKTRGQQVTLSCSPISGHRSVSWYQQTPGQGLQFLFEYFSETQRNKGNFPGRFSGRQFSNSRSEMNVSTLELGDSALYLCASSLATSGPADTQYFGPGTRLTVL.

V is TRBV4-1 and J is TRBJ1-1; no firm D call. CDR3 length equals 15 residues. Between the trimmed V and J ends, which lost 1 base and 1 base, there was a span of 10 bases. Per germline, CDR1 MGHRA and CDR2 YSYEKL. CDR3 sequence reads: CASSQGRAGNTEAFF. The CDR3 nucleotides read TGCGCCAGCAGCCAAGGTCGGGCGGGGAACACTGAAGCTTTCTTT.

The chain recombines TRBV10-3 with TRBJ1-1, with a possible D match to TRBD1 (6 bases). The CDR3 loop spans 14 amino acids. Trimming removed 10 bases at V and 0 bases at J, with 15 bases between. Looked up from germline, CDR1 is ENHRY and CDR2 is SYGVKD. This chain's CDR3 is CATKNSGVNTEAFF. The DNA of the CDR3 is TGTGCCACCAAGAACTCAGGGGTGAACACTGAAGCTTTCTTT.

The chain couples TRBV11-2 to TRBJ2-7, with 11 nucleotides matching TRBD2. V was clipped by 4 bases and J by 5 bases; unmatched bases: 10. Germline-derived CDR1 and CDR2 are SGHAT and FQNNGV. CDR3 size: 16 residues. In nucleotides, the CDR3 is TGTGCCAGCAGCTCGGATTTAGCGGGAGGGCCTCACGAGCAGTACTTC. It yields the protein CASSSDLAGGPHEQYF.

This sequence joins TRBV3-1 (or the pseudogene TRBV3-2) and TRBJ1-2, with 8 nucleotides matching TRBD1. V gave up 4 bases and J gave up 8 bases; unmatched junction bases: 9. Germline assignment: CDR1 LGHDT and CDR2 YNNKEL (reference sequence). This CDR3 has 14 amino acids. In nucleotides, the CDR3 is TGTGCCAGCAGCCCCCTGACGGCAGGGGGCGGCTACACCTTC. This encodes CASSPLTAGGGYTF.

The V call is TRBV10-1, the J call TRBJ2-1, with D maybe TRBD1 (6 bases). This CDR3 has 15 amino acids. Per the germline V gene, CDR1 is WNHNN and CDR2 is SYGVQD (reference sequence). The ends were cut back, 0 bases at V and 5 bases at J, with 11 bases in the middle. This CDR3 is CASSESRTENNEQFF. DNA of the CDR3: TGCGCCAGCAGTGAGTCGAGGACAGAGAACAATGAGCAGTTCTTC.

The chain joins TRBV27 to TRBJ2-7; TRBD2 matches 9 bases. The CDR3 runs 14 residues. Germline V gene lookup returns CDR1 MNHEY and CDR2 SMNVEV (reference sequence). V dropped 3 bases and J dropped 2; count of bases not matched to a gene: 2. DNA of the CDR3: TGTGCCAGCAGTTTTGTAGCGGGAGCCTACGAGCAGTACTTC. As protein: CASSFVAGAYEQYF.

This clone showed up just once. The CDR3, as DNA: TGTGCCAGCAGCTTGGCCGCCAGGGGTTCGGAGACCCAGTACTTC. Protein: CASSLAARGSETQYF. The chain combines TRBV5-8 with TRBJ2-5; possible D gene TRBD1, 6 bases. Germline CDR1 reads SGHTS; CDR2 reads YDEGEE. This CDR3 has 15 residues. V lost 0 bases, J lost 5 bases, and 14 bases lay in between.

This clone was counted once. The chain links TRBV28 to TRBJ2-7; 9 bases line up with TRBD2. V was pared by 6 bases and J by 4 bases, with 7 bases of the junction left unmatched. The CDR3 has 14 amino acids. Germline lookup yields CDR1 MDHEN and CDR2 SYDVKM. CDR3 DNA: TGTGCCAGCAGCCCGGGACTAGCACTTTACGAGCAGTACTTC. It specifies CASSPGLALYEQYF.

The chain employs TRBV11-2 and TRBJ2-2, with a weak D call TRBD1 (5 bases). The germline V and J ends were trimmed by 3 bases and 0 bases, with 8 bases remaining between them. The CDR3 contains 15 residues. Per germline, CDR1 SGHAT and CDR2 FQNNGV. CDR3 sequence reads: CASSFGHSNTGELFF. The DNA for the CDR3 is TGTGCCAGCAGCTTCGGACACTCGAACACCGGGGAGCTGTTTTTT.

The V call is TRBV18, the J call TRBJ2-7; 7 bases align to TRBD1. This CDR3 contains 14 residues. V trimming: 5 bases; J trimming: 3 bases; junction bases outside the gene matches: 7. Per the germline V gene, CDR1 is KGHSH and CDR2 is LQKENI. CDR3 DNA: TGTGCCAGCTCATTCGCAGGGGGTAACTACGAGCAGTACTTC. Translation gives CASSFAGGNYEQYF.

The chain links TRBV9 to TRBJ1-1, with TRBD1 as a possible D gene (6 bases). The CDR3 contains 15 residues. Germline CDR1 SGDLS, CDR2 YYNGEE. Trimming took off 0 bases at V and 4 bases at J, with 13 bases between the two ends. The CDR3 DNA follows: TGTGCCAGCAGCGTAGGTGTGGGGGCGTCCACTGAAGCTTTCTTT. Translated, it gives CASSVGVGASTEAFF.

The J gene is TRBJ1-5, the V gene TRBV6-2 or TRBV6-3; D uncertain. V gave up 7 bases and J gave up 4 bases, with 17 bases separating them. The CDR3 contains 15 residues. Germline V CDR1 and CDR2: MNHEY, SVGEGT. DNA for the CDR3: TGTGCCAGCACCCCATCCGGCGGATTTAATCAGCCCCAGCATTTT. Protein: CASTPSGGFNQPQHF.

V gene TRBV28 combines with J gene TRBJ2-1; 12 bases line up with TRBD2. This CDR3 comprises 16 residues. CDR1 is MDHEN, CDR2 SYDVKM, per germline. V lost 2 bases and J lost 9; bases outside the gene matches: 8. CDR3 coding DNA: TGTGCCAGCAGTTTAAGGCCTCTAGCGGGAGGGGGTGAGCAGTTCTTC. As protein: CASSLRPLAGGGEQFF.

The chain links TRBV28 to TRBJ2-5, with D possibly TRBD2 on 6 matching bases. CDR1 MDHEN and CDR2 SYDVKM come from the germline V gene. The CDR3 loop spans 14 amino acids. V was shortened by 8 bases and J by 5 bases, with 18 bases between the two germline ends. DNA for the CDR3: TGTGCCAGCGGGGTCGTGGAGGGCTCGGAGACCCAGTACTTC. This encodes CASGVVEGSETQYF.

This sequence joins TRBV30 and TRBJ2-1, with D perhaps matching TRBD2 (5 bases). V lost 2 bases and J 1 base, leaving 12 bases between the germline ends. CDR1 GTSNPN and CDR2 SVGIG come from the germline V gene (reference sequence). This CDR3 has 15 residues. The CDR3 protein is CAWSPLGGSYNEQFF. The CDR3 DNA is TGTGCCTGGAGTCCTCTTGGAGGTTCCTACAATGAGCAGTTCTTC.

This chain links TRBV7-2 with TRBJ1-2; D remains unclear. Germline CDR1 is SGHTA and CDR2 is FQGNSA. Trimming took off 5 bases at V and 4 bases at J, with 14 bases between the two ends. The CDR3 extends over 14 amino acids. Written as DNA, the CDR3 is TGTGCCAGCAGCGCCCCTGGGAGAAGCTATGGCTACACCTTC. Encoded protein: CASSAPGRSYGYTF. The full variable domain, rest sourced from reference TRBV7-2 and TRBJ1-2, is GAGVSQSPSNKVTEKGKDVELRCDPISGHTALYWYRQSLGQGLEFLIYFQGNSAPDKSGLPSDRFSAERTGGSVSTLTIQRTQQEDSAVYLCASSAPGRSYGYTFGSGTRLTVV.

The chain combines TRBV9 with TRBJ2-7, with 10 bases lining up with TRBD2. The germline V gene encodes CDR1 SGDLS and CDR2 YYNGEE. The CDR3 consists of 15 residues. J lost 5 bases, V lost 3 bases, and 8 bases had no gene match. CDR3 nucleotides: TGTGCCAGCAGCGAAAGCGGGAGGGTTTTCGACGAGCAGTACTTC. Translated, it gives CASSESGRVFDEQYF.

The chain links TRBV10-3 to TRBJ2-3; 11 bases match TRBD2. CDR3 length equals 14 residues. The germline CDR1 and CDR2 sequences are ENHRY and SYGVKD. V trimming: 8 bases; J trimming: 4 bases; junction bases outside the gene matches: 5. CDR3 sequence reads: CAIHSGGAPDTQYF. The DNA of the CDR3 is TGTGCCATCCATAGCGGGGGGGCCCCAGATACGCAGTATTTT.

V gene TRBV6-4 combines with J gene TRBJ2-7; 7 bases are shared with TRBD2. The junction had 10 bases not matched to a gene; V was cut back by 5 bases and J by 3 bases. The CDR3 runs to 15 residues. CDR1 and CDR2 (germline): MRHNA, SNTAGT. For the CDR3, the DNA is TGTGCCAGCAGTTATCCCTGGGGGGGGTTCTACGAGCAGTACTTC. Protein product: CASSYPWGGFYEQYF.

The chain uses TRBV5-1 and TRBJ1-5; TRBD1 might be the D (6 bases). Germline-derived CDR1 and CDR2 are SGHRS and YFSETQ. The CDR3 is 14 residues long. V shed 0 bases and J shed 5 bases, with 9 bases lying between them. CDR3 DNA: TGCGCCAGCAGCTTGGAAGGGGGGGATCAGCCCCAGCATTTT. Translated, it gives CASSLEGGDQPQHF.

This chain joins TRBV29-1 and TRBJ1-1; 9 nucleotides agree with TRBD1. This CDR3 region has 13 residues. Unmatched junction bases numbered 7, after V lost 4 bases and J lost 7 bases. The germline gives CDR1 SQVTM, CDR2 ANQGSEA. CDR3 nucleotide sequence: TGCAGCGTTGTTAGGACAGGGGACGGTGAAGCTTTCTTT. Translating it yields CSVVRTGDGEAFF.

The chain joins TRBV9 to TRBJ2-1; 12 bases line up with TRBD2. The CDR3 has 14 residues. The V gene end was trimmed by 4 bases and the J gene end by 9 bases; junction bases not matched to a gene: 5. Looked up from germline, CDR1 is SGDLS and CDR2 is YYNGEE. The CDR3, as DNA: TGTGCCAGCAGCCTCTCTAGCGGGGGGGGTGAGCAGTTCTTC. Protein sequence: CASSLSSGGGEQFF.

The chain employs TRBV7-9 and TRBJ2-1; maybe TRBD1 (6 bases). CDR1 is SEHNR, CDR2 FQNEAQ, per germline (reference sequence). Trimming took off 4 bases at V and 7 bases at J, with 11 bases between the two ends. The CDR3 is 13 residues long. This CDR3 is CASSWTAGNEQFF. The CDR3 region has the DNA TGTGCCAGCAGCTGGACAGCTGGGAATGAGCAGTTCTTC. The whole variable domain, remainder taken from reference TRBV7-9 and TRBJ2-1, is DTGVSQNPRHKITKRGQNVTFRCDPISEHNRLYWYRQTLGQGPEFLTYFQNEAQLEKSRLLSDRFSAERPKGSFSTLEIQRTEQGDSAMYLCASSWTAGNEQFFGPGTRLTVL.

This sequence joins TRBV29-1 and TRBJ1-2, with unresolved D. Looked up from germline, CDR1 is SQVTM and CDR2 is ANQGSEA. Trimming removed 2 bases from V and 8 bases from J, with 15 bases in between. CDR3 length: 13 amino acids. The CDR3 loop reads CSVERRRADGYTF. CDR3 coding DNA: TGCAGCGTTGAAAGGCGGAGGGCCGACGGCTACACCTTC.